Sequencing of this T cell receptor beta chain was carried out in a study of technical replicates of blood from a handful of donors. Germline CDR1 reads SNHLY; CDR2 reads FYNNEI. J lost 9 bases, V lost 6 bases, and 8 bases had no gene match. The CDR3 consists of 14 residues. The assay was immunoSEQ multiplex PCR, and TCRdb's table has in-frame clones only and misses some. Here the sample spans tens of thousands of clones, just over 95% being singletons. J is TRBJ2-5 and V is TRBV2; 12 nucleotides align to TRBD1. Sequenced material: T cells isolated from PBMCs. The receptor was isolated from a human donor in good health. The DNA for the CDR3 is TGTGCCAGCAGGGTGGGACAGGGGGCGACCGCCCAGTACTTC. This gives the protein CASRVGQGATAQYF.